Listed below are T cell receptor beta chains from one sample, sequenced in a study of identical twins. TCRdb re-derived calls from the 5' RACE reads in MiXCR, one entry per CDR3 protein. The repertoire holds 450,000 or so distinct CDR3 sequences, with 13% to 15% as singletons. These data also featured in a second study, about yellow fever vaccine responses in identical twins.

The sequenced sample consisted of CD4+ T cells sorted from blood. The origin of the receptors is a woman between 18 and 29 years old in good health. CDR3s include the opening cysteine and the closing phenylalanine or tryptophan. Each record gives: V gene, J gene, D gene, clone size, CDR3 protein. A D gene is named only where the DNA matches it firmly. Size is omitted from some rows. Given values are once, few, many or a class for expanded clones.

TRBV5-1,TRBJ2-7,-,-,CASSLASGAAYHEQYF
TRBV29-1,TRBJ2-1,-,few,CSAQDAERPYNEQFF
TRBV10-3,TRBJ2-5,-,-,CAISDLSLGGETQYF
TRBV20-1,TRBJ2-3,-,few,CSFPGRSDTQYF
TRBV12-3/TRBV12-4,TRBJ2-2,-,many,CASTTRGGARELFF
TRBV6-5,TRBJ2-5,TRBD2,few,CASSYSPVESGEIGTQYF
TRBV11-1,TRBJ2-5,TRBD2,-,CASSGFGTSVQETQYF
TRBV15,TRBJ2-5,TRBD2,many,CATSRGTSGGFAQETQYF
TRBV24-1,TRBJ2-3,TRBD2,-,CATSGPGGGTRADTQYF
TRBV7-2,TRBJ2-3,-,-,CASSLSRVATDTQYF
TRBV7-3,TRBJ2-5,-,few,CASSLMGDQETQYF
TRBV9,TRBJ1-2,-,many,CASSSRTANYGYTF
TRBV2,TRBJ2-5,-,-,CASSEGLREETQYF
TRBV12-3/TRBV12-4,TRBJ2-1,TRBD1,few,CASSSHGTGTNEQFF
TRBV7-9,TRBJ2-2,-,-,CASSLLANSNTGELFF
TRBV3-1,TRBJ2-4,-,-,CASSPSVAKNIQYF
TRBV20-1,TRBJ2-7,TRBD1,-,CSAQTGSYEQYF
TRBV7-6,TRBJ2-1,-,once,CASTTRRGSSGSFGLNSYNEQFF
TRBV5-1,TRBJ2-1,TRBD2,-,CASSLGGLAGVDEQFF
TRBV20-1,TRBJ2-1,-,few,CSARDSPRDNEQFF
TRBV10-3,TRBJ2-3,TRBD1,-,CALGTGSGTDTQYF
TRBV7-9,TRBJ2-6,-,-,CASSYSQGIPGANVLTF
TRBV7-2,TRBJ2-7,TRBD2,few,CASSRPGLDVYEQYF
TRBV5-1,TRBJ1-5,-,many,CASSEDANQPQHF
TRBV11-1,TRBJ2-7,TRBD2,-,CASSFRTSGSFETYEQHF
TRBV11-3,TRBJ2-1,-,-,CASSVDTYNEQFF
TRBV11-1,TRBJ2-1,TRBD2,-,CASSDPKRTSGRAYNEQFF
TRBV5-1,TRBJ2-7,-,few,CASSSNSGSYEQYF
TRBV20-1,TRBJ2-7,-,-,CSANLVGYGEQYF
TRBV20-1,TRBJ2-1,TRBD2,once,CSALTSGGSSYNEQFF
TRBV20-1,TRBJ2-5,TRBD2,few,CSARPTSGSHETQYF
TRBV5-1,TRBJ2-7,-,few,CASSQPTGTYEQYF
TRBV12-3/TRBV12-4,TRBJ1-4,-,few,CASSGGTRAEKLFF
TRBV10-3,TRBJ1-5,TRBD1,-,CASGGTDGSNQPQHF
TRBV20-1,TRBJ1-2,-,-,CSARDPLGGRGYTF
TRBV5-1,TRBJ1-1,-,few,CASSVTGLGTEAFF
TRBV6-1,TRBJ2-2,TRBD1,-,CASRHRDRDTGELFF
TRBV12-5,TRBJ2-1,-,-,CASGIAANEQFF
TRBV2,TRBJ1-1,-,few,CASSKGGVFGTEAFF
TRBV28,TRBJ1-5,TRBD1,few,CASRMGQGTQPQHF
TRBV24-1,TRBJ2-4,-,-,CATSDSNLAKNIQYF
TRBV20-1,TRBJ1-1,-,-,CSAEMTMGNTEAFF
TRBV4-1,TRBJ1-5,-,-,CASSQVGQGNQPQHF
TRBV6-5,TRBJ2-7,-,-,CASSYSWAGDPRSSYEQYF
TRBV4-3,TRBJ2-3,-,few,CASSLGGPSGTDTQYF
TRBV6-2/TRBV6-3,TRBJ2-1,TRBD2,few,CASSQLGLAGRNEQFF
TRBV20-1,TRBJ2-3,TRBD2,many,CRRIARLAGHTDTQYF
TRBV7-2,TRBJ2-1,TRBD2,-,CASSYTSGTYNEQFF
TRBV7-2,TRBJ2-1,-,few,CASSLWGGGGGEQFF
TRBV7-2,TRBJ2-7,-,many,CASTPSYSTYEQYF
TRBV24-1,TRBJ2-5,-,-,CATSRPGPGETQYF
TRBV24-1,TRBJ2-4,-,few,CATSDPGADGRYIQYF